The sequence of this T cell receptor (beta chain) was determined in a study of OX40 agonist ivuxolimab in advanced cancers. Germline CDR1 and CDR2: MNHEY and SMNVEV (reference sequence). This CDR3 spans 14 amino acids. V gave up 4 bases and J gave up 5 bases, with 12 bases separating them. Study findings and constraints: More expanded clones were seen, on average, in CD8+ T cells than in CD4+.

Concerning this clone itself: Its antigen is undetermined.

The method was immunoSEQ multiplex PCR; TCRdb's version includes in-frame clones alone and lacks a portion of them. The sample lists about 48,000 clones, about 85% occurring once. The receptor's source is an adult with an advanced solid tumor such as melanoma, head and neck, liver or kidney cancer. The chain joins TRBV27 to TRBJ1-5; a possible D gene is TRBD1 (6 bases). The sample in question was CD4+ or CD8+ T cells sorted from blood, obtained in a trial of the OX40 agonist ivuxolimab. CDR3 bases: TGTGCCAGCAGTTCCTACAGGGATGATCAGCCCCAGCATTTT. Protein: CASSSYRDDQPQHF.